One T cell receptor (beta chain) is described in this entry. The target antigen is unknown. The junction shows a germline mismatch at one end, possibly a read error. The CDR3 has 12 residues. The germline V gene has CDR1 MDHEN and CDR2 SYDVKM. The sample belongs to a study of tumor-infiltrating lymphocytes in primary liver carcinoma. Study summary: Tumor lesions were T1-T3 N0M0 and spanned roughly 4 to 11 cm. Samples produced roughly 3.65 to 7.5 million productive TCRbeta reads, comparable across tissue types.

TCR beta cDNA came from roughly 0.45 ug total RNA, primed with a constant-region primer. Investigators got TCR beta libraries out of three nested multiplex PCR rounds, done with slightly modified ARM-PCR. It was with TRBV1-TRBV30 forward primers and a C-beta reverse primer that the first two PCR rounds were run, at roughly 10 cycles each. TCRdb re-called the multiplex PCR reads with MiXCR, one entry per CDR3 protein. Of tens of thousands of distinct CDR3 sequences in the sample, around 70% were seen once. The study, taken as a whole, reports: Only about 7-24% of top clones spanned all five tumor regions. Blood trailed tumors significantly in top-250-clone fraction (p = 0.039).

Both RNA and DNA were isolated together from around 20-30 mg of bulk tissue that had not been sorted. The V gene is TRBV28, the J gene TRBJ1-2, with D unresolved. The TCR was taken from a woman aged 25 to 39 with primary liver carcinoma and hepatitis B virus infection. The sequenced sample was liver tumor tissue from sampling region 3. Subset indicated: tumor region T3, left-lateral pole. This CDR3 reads CAGSLLPNGCTF. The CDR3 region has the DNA TGTGCCGGGAGTTTACTACCCAATGGCTGCACCTTC.